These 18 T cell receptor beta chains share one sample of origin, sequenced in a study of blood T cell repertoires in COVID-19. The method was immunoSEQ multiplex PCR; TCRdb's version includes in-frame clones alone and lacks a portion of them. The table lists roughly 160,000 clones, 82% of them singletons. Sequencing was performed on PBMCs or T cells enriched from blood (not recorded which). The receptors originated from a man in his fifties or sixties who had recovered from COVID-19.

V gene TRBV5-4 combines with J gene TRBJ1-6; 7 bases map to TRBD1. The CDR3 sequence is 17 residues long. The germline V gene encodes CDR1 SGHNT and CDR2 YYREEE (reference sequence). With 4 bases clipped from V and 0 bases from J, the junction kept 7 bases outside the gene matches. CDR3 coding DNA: TGTGCCAGCAGCATAGACAGGGTTCTCTCCTATAATTCACCCCTCCACTTT. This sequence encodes CASSIDRVLSYNSPLHF.

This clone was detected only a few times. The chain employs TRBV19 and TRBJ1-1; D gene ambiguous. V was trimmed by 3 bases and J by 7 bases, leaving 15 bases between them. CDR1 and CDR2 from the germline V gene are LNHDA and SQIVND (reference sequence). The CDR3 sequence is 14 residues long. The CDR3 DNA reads TGTGCCAGTAGTATGGGAGGACTTTTAAATGAAGCTTTCTTT. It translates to CASSMGGLLNEAFF.

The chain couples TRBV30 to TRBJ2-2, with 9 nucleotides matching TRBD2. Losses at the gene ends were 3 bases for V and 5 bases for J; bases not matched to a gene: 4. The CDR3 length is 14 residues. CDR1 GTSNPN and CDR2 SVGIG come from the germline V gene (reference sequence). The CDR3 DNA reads TGTGCCTGGAGAGGGACTAGCAGGACCGGGGAGCTGTTTTTT. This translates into CAWRGTSRTGELFF.

The CDR3 coding sequence is TGTGCCAGCCCCCCGGGACTAGACTACAATGAGCAGTTCTTC. Translated, it gives CASPPGLDYNEQFF. The chain carries TRBV28 and TRBJ2-1; the match to TRBD2 covers 8 bases. CDR1 is MDHEN, CDR2 SYDVKM, per germline. This CDR3 is 14 amino acids long. The V segment lost 8 bases and the J segment 3 bases; nucleotides outside the gene matches: 6.

CDR3 amino acids: CSVPQGVVQYF. The CDR3 DNA sequence: TGCAGCGTACCACAGGGGGTAGTGCAGTACTTC. The V call is TRBV29-1, the J call TRBJ2-7, with 8 bases fitting TRBD1. The CDR3 spans 11 residues. The germline V gene encodes CDR1 SQVTM and CDR2 ANQGSEA. The trim removed 6 bases at V and 9 bases at J, leaving 7 bases unmatched.

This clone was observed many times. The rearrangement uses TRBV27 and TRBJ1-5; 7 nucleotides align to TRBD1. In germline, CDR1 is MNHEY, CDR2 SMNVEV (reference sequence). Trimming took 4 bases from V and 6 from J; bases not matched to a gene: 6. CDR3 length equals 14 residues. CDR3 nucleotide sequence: TGTGCCAGCAGTTCCCAGGGGGGCCTTCAGCCCCAGCATTTT. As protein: CASSSQGGLQPQHF.

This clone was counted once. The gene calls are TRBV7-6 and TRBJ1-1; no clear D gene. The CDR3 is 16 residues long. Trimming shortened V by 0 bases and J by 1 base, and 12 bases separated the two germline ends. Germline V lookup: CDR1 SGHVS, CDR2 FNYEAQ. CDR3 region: CASSLARPGRNTEAFF. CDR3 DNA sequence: TGTGCCAGCAGCTTAGCGAGGCCGGGGAGGAACACTGAAGCTTTCTTT.

The CDR3, as DNA: TGTGCCAGCTCACTCCTCGGACTAGCGAGGAACACCGGGGAGCTGTTTTTT. Amino acid sequence: CASSLLGLARNTGELFF. The J gene is TRBJ2-2, the V gene TRBV18; 9 nucleotides match TRBD2. Germline-derived CDR1 and CDR2 are KGHSH and LQKENI. V lost 4 bases and J lost 1; bases outside the gene matches: 7. This CDR3 spans 17 amino acids.

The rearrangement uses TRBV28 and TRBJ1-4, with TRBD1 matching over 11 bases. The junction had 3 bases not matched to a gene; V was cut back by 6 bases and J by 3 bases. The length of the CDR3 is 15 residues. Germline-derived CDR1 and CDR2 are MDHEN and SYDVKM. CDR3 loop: CASSGQGASNEKLFF. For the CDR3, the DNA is TGTGCCAGCAGCGGACAGGGGGCATCTAATGAAAAACTGTTTTTT.

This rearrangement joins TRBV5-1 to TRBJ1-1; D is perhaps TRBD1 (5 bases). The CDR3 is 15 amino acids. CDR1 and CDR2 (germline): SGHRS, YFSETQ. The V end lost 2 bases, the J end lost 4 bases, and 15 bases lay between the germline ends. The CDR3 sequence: CASSFAQGSGTEAFF. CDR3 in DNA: TGCGCCAGCAGCTTTGCCCAGGGAAGTGGCACTGAAGCTTTCTTT.

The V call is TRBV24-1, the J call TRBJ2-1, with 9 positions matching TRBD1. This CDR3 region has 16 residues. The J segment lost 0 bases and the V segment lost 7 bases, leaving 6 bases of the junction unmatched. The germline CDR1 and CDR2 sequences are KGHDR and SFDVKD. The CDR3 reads CATSGTGKSSYNEQFF. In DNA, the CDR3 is TGTGCCACCAGCGGGACAGGGAAGAGCTCCTACAATGAGCAGTTCTTC.

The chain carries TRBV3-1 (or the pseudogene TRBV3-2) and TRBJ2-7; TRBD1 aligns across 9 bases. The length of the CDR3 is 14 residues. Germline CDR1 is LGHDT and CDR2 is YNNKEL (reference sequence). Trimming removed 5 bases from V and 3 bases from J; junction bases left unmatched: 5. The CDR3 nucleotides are TGTGCCAGCAGCTTCCGGGGACAGGGCTACGAGCAGTACTTC. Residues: CASSFRGQGYEQYF.

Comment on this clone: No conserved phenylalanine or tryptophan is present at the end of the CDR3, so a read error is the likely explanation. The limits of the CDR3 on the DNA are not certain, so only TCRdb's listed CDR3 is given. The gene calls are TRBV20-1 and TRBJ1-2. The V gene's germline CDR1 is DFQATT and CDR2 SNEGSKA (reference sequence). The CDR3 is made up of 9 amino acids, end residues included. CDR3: CSAREESCK.

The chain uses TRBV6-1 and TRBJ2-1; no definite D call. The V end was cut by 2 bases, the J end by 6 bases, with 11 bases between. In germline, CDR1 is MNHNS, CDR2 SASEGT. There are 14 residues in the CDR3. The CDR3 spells CASSENNWSNEQFF. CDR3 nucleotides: TGTGCCAGCAGTGAAAATAATTGGAGCAATGAGCAGTTCTTC.

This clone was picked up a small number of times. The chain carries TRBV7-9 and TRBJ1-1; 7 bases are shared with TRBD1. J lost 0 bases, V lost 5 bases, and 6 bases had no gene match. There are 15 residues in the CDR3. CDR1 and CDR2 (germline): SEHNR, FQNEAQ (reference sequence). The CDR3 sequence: CASSPPGTVNTEAFF. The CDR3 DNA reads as TGTGCCAGCAGCCCCCCCGGGACAGTGAACACTGAAGCTTTCTTT.

CDR3 bases: TGTGCCATCGGCGAAACAGGGGACAATGAGCAGTTCTTC. It specifies CAIGETGDNEQFF. J is TRBJ2-1 and V is TRBV10-3; TRBD1 matches at 7 bases. CDR3 length: 13 amino acids. Germline CDR1 ENHRY, CDR2 SYGVKD. V lost 8 bases and J lost 5; bases outside the gene matches: 6.

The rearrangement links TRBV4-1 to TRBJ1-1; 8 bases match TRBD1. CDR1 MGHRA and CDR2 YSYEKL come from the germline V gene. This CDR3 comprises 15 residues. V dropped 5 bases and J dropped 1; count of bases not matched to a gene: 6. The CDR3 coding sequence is TGCGCCAGCAGCAAACCAGGGGGCTCGAACACTGAAGCTTTCTTT. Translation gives CASSKPGGSNTEAFF.

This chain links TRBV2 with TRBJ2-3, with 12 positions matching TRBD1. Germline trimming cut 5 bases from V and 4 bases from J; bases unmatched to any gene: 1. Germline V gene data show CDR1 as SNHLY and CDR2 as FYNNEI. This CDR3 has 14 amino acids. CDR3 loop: CASSRDRGPDTQYF. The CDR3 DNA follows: TGTGCCAGCAGTCGGGACAGGGGGCCAGATACGCAGTATTTT.